This T cell receptor (beta chain) was observed in a study of blood T cells in healthy people across ages. Overall study results and limits: CMV status of donors was unknown, possibly confounding expanded clonotype changes.

The CDR3 is made up of 15 amino acids. V lost 4 bases, J lost 0 bases, and 13 bases lay in between. Looked up from germline, CDR1 is SGHRS and CDR2 is YFSETQ. On this clonotype: Its specificity is not known.

Sample-barcoded 5' priming and a J-beta primer mix drove a second PCR of about 6 to 12 cycles. Each cDNA molecule was tagged by a template-switch adaptor that had 12 random nucleotides. TCRdb independently ran MiXCR on the 5' RACE reads; one entry per CDR3 protein. The sample includes 1.4 million or so distinct CDR3 sequences, about 45% of them seen just once. The chain uses TRBV5-1 and TRBJ1-2, with D unresolved. The TCR originated in a woman in her late teens or twenties in good health. The sequenced sample was blood. The CDR3 reads CASSDRTEANYGYTF. The CDR3 DNA follows: TGCGCCAGCAGCGACCGGACGGAAGCTAACTATGGCTACACCTTC.